Following are 2 T cell receptor beta chains from one sample sequenced in a study of blood T cell repertoires in COVID-19. Sequenced by immunoSEQ multiplex PCR; TCRdb stores in-frame clones only, minus some. The sample consists of 75,000 to 80,000 clones, about 88% of them appearing once. The sequenced sample was peripheral blood. The receptors were gathered from a human donor in a cohort sampled during active COVID-19.

This clone was counted a few times. This chain uses TRBV27 with TRBJ1-1; no clear D gene. The CDR3 loop spans 20 amino acids. CDR1 MNHEY and CDR2 SMNVEV come from the germline V gene (reference sequence). Trimming removed 1 base at V and 0 bases at J, with 24 bases between. CDR3 region: CASSLFPGGINPRMNTEAFF. CDR3 DNA: TGTGCCAGCAGTTTATTCCCGGGAGGTATTAACCCCAGAATGAACACTGAAGCTTTCTTT.

The chain carries TRBV6-5 and TRBJ2-3; no firm D call. Per the germline V gene, CDR1 is MNHEY and CDR2 is SVGAGI. The germline V and J ends were trimmed by 9 bases and 2 bases, with 12 bases remaining between them. The CDR3 length is 13 residues. CDR3 coding DNA: TGTGCCAGTAAGTTAGAAATCACAGATACGCAGTATTTT. Amino acid sequence: CASKLEITDTQYF.